The T cell receptor beta chain under discussion was sequenced for a study of vaccination and CD4 T cells after COVID-19. Sequencing of DNA taken from cultured CD4+ T cells relied on the Oncomine TCR Beta short-read assay. TCRdb re-analysed the PCR reads in MiXCR, keeping a single row per CDR3 protein. The top ten hold around 33% of the sample, which has about 710 distinct CDR3 sequences, approximately 9.9% seen once. This clonotype qualifies as large. Its antigen is unknown. Regarding treatment: approximately nine-day PBMC culture with coronavirus spike peptide pools or control peptides (ViraFEST assay). Prior to the COVID-19 pandemic (2011-2018), the unexposed donor's CD4+ T cells were collected. The CDR3 is 13 residues long. Germline CDR1 and CDR2: DFQATT and SNEGSKA (reference sequence). After removal of 5 bases from V and 4 bases from J, the junction contained 8 bases not matched to a gene.

The specimen was CD4+ T cells from blood, cultured in vitro. The receptor's source is a human donor in good health. This chain uses TRBV20-1 with TRBJ2-7; 7 bases align to TRBD1. In nucleotides, the CDR3 is TGCAGTGCTCTGGGGACAGTCGGATACGAGCAGTACTTC. Translating it yields CSALGTVGYEQYF.